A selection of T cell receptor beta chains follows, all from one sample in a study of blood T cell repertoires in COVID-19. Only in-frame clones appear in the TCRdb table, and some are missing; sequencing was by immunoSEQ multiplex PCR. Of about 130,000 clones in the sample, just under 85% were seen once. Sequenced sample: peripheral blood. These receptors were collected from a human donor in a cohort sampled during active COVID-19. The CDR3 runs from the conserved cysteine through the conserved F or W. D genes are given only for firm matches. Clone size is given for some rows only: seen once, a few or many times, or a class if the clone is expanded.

CDR3 DNA: TGTGCCAGCAGCTCGGGGGGATTGGATCAGCCCCAGCATTTT
CDR3 protein: CASSSGGLDQPQHF
J gene: TRBJ1-5
D gene: -
V gene: TRBV5-4
clone size: few

CDR3 DNA: TGTGCCAGCAGCTTAGTCGGGTGGGCTAGCGGGGGCGCTACCCAGTACTTC
CDR3 protein: CASSLVGWASGGATQYF
J gene: TRBJ2-5
D gene: TRBD2
V gene: TRBV7-6
clone size: -

CDR3 DNA: TGTGCCAGCAGGCTAGAGAGGACTAACACAGATACGCAGTATTTT
CDR3 protein: CASRLERTNTDTQYF
J gene: TRBJ2-3
D gene: -
V gene: TRBV2
clone size: -

CDR3 DNA: TGTGCCAGCAGCGGGACAGGGACGGAGACCCAGTACTTC
CDR3 protein: CASSGTGTETQYF
J gene: TRBJ2-5
D gene: TRBD1
V gene: TRBV7-2
clone size: -

CDR3 DNA: TGTGCCAGTAGTTCACAGGGGCCCGGGGAGCTGTTTTTT
CDR3 protein: CASSSQGPGELFF
J gene: TRBJ2-2
D gene: TRBD1
V gene: TRBV19
clone size: once

CDR3 DNA: TGTGCCAGCAGTTTACGGCCGGGACAGATTGGCTACACCTTC
CDR3 protein: CASSLRPGQIGYTF
J gene: TRBJ1-2
D gene: TRBD1
V gene: TRBV28
clone size: -

CDR3 DNA: TGTGCCAGCAGCCTTCTTGGGCGCTACGAGCAGTACTTC
CDR3 protein: CASSLLGRYEQYF
J gene: TRBJ2-7
D gene: -
V gene: TRBV21-1
clone size: -

CDR3 DNA: TGCGCCAGCAGCCGGGACAGCTACTCCTATAATTCACCCCTCCACTTT
CDR3 protein: CASSRDSYSYNSPLHF
J gene: TRBJ1-6
D gene: TRBD1
V gene: TRBV5-1
clone size: once

CDR3 DNA: TGTGCCAGCAGCTTAGACAGGGTTAGCAATCAGCCCCAGCATTTT
CDR3 protein: CASSLDRVSNQPQHF
J gene: TRBJ1-5
D gene: -
V gene: TRBV7-9
clone size: -

CDR3 DNA: TGCGCCAGCAGTGAGGCGGGGGGGGACTACGAGCAGTACTTC
CDR3 protein: CASSEAGGDYEQYF
J gene: TRBJ2-7
D gene: TRBD2
V gene: TRBV10-2
clone size: -

CDR3 DNA: TGTGCCAGCAGTGAAGTTCGGGTTGGGGAGCAGTACTTC
CDR3 protein: CASSEVRVGEQYF
J gene: TRBJ2-7
D gene: -
V gene: TRBV2
clone size: -

CDR3 DNA: TGCAGCGTTGAAGGCGGGATCTCTGGAAACACCATATATTTT
CDR3 protein: CSVEGGISGNTIYF
J gene: TRBJ1-3
D gene: -
V gene: TRBV29-1
clone size: -

CDR3 DNA: TGTGCCAGCAGCTCGGGGATACCCGGCTACGAGCAGTACTTC
CDR3 protein: CASSSGIPGYEQYF
J gene: TRBJ2-7
D gene: -
V gene: TRBV7-8
clone size: -

CDR3 DNA: TGTGCCAGCGGGGGACAGGTGGTCACTGAAGCTTTCTTT
CDR3 protein: CASGGQVVTEAFF
J gene: TRBJ1-1
D gene: TRBD1
V gene: TRBV2
clone size: -

CDR3 DNA: TGCGCCAGCAGTTTGGGACGGGGGGACTACGAGCAGTACTTC
CDR3 protein: CASSLGRGDYEQYF
J gene: TRBJ2-7
D gene: TRBD2
V gene: TRBV4-1
clone size: -

CDR3 DNA: TGTGCCAGCAGTCTTGCTTCTGGACAGGGCCACTATGGCTACACCTTC
CDR3 protein: CASSLASGQGHYGYTF
J gene: TRBJ1-2
D gene: TRBD1
V gene: TRBV25-1
clone size: -

CDR3 DNA: TGTGCCATCAGTGAGTCGCTAGCGGGGGGGCCTGGCACAGATACGCAGTATTTT
CDR3 protein: CAISESLAGGPGTDTQYF
J gene: TRBJ2-3
D gene: TRBD2
V gene: TRBV10-3
clone size: -

CDR3 DNA: TGTGCCAGCAGGGCTAGCGGGGGTACTCAAGAGACCCAGTACTTC
CDR3 protein: CASRASGGTQETQYF
J gene: TRBJ2-5
D gene: TRBD2
V gene: TRBV3-1/TRBV3-2
clone size: once

CDR3 DNA: TGTGCCAGCAGTGAAAACGGGGTTGAGACCCAGTACTTC
CDR3 protein: CASSENGVETQYF
J gene: TRBJ2-5
D gene: -
V gene: TRBV6-1
clone size: -

CDR3 DNA: TGCGCCAGCAGCCCTGGAGGTAGCGGGGGGCAAGAGACCCAGTACTTC
CDR3 protein: CASSPGGSGGQETQYF
J gene: TRBJ2-5
D gene: TRBD2
V gene: TRBV4-1
clone size: -

CDR3 DNA: TGTGCCAGCAGCACCTCGAGGACAGGGTCCTCCTACAATGAGCAGTTCTTC
CDR3 protein: CASSTSRTGSSYNEQFF
J gene: TRBJ2-1
D gene: TRBD1
V gene: TRBV7-9
clone size: -

CDR3 DNA: TGTGCCAGCAGCGAAGTGGCTACAGAACCGTTCTTC
CDR3 protein: CASSEVATEPFF
J gene: TRBJ2-1
D gene: -
V gene: TRBV11-2
clone size: -

CDR3 DNA: TGTGCCTGGAAGGGCAGGGGGGGCAATCAGCCCCAGCATTTT
CDR3 protein: CAWKGRGGNQPQHF
J gene: TRBJ1-5
D gene: TRBD1
V gene: TRBV30
clone size: -

CDR3 DNA: TGTGCCAGCAGCCCCCGTCGAGGGGGGGATAACGGGGAGCTGTTTTTT
CDR3 protein: CASSPRRGGDNGELFF
J gene: TRBJ2-2
D gene: -
V gene: TRBV5-4
clone size: -

CDR3 DNA: TGTGCCAGCAGCCCAACTTTACAGGTCTCCTACGAGCAGTACTTC
CDR3 protein: CASSPTLQVSYEQYF
J gene: TRBJ2-7
D gene: -
V gene: TRBV21-1
clone size: -

CDR3 DNA: TGCAGCGGGGAAACAGGCTACGGCTACACCTTC
CDR3 protein: CSGETGYGYTF
J gene: TRBJ1-2
D gene: -
V gene: TRBV29-1
clone size: few

CDR3 DNA: TGCGCCAGCAGCCCGGACCCGGACAGTCAGCCCCAGCATTTT
CDR3 protein: CASSPDPDSQPQHF
J gene: TRBJ1-5
D gene: -
V gene: TRBV5-1
clone size: -

CDR3 DNA: TGTGCCAGCAGCCAAGATCTCGCGGGGGTGAACACCGGGGAGCTGTTTTTT
CDR3 protein: CASSQDLAGVNTGELFF
J gene: TRBJ2-2
D gene: TRBD2
V gene: TRBV3-1/TRBV3-2
clone size: -

CDR3 DNA: TGTGCCAGTAGTATTACCCAGGACTACGAGCAGTACTTC
CDR3 protein: CASSITQDYEQYF
J gene: TRBJ2-7
D gene: -
V gene: TRBV19
clone size: -

CDR3 DNA: TGTGCCACCTCGGAGGACACCGGGGAGCTGTTTTTT
CDR3 protein: CATSEDTGELFF
J gene: TRBJ2-2
D gene: -
V gene: TRBV12-3/TRBV12-4
clone size: -

CDR3 DNA: TGTGCCAGTAGTCCCTTCTTAGGGGACAGGCGGGAAAAACTGTTTTTT
CDR3 protein: CASSPFLGDRREKLFF
J gene: TRBJ1-4
D gene: TRBD1
V gene: TRBV19
clone size: -

CDR3 DNA: TGTGCCAGCAGTGAATGGGAGGGTGCAAGGGCTTTCTTT
CDR3 protein: CASSEWEGARAFF
J gene: TRBJ1-1
D gene: -
V gene: TRBV6-1
clone size: -

CDR3 DNA: TGTGCCAGCAGGGCCGGGGGACTTGAAGCTTTCTTT
CDR3 protein: CASRAGGLEAFF
J gene: TRBJ1-1
D gene: -
V gene: TRBV3-1/TRBV3-2
clone size: -

CDR3 DNA: TGTGCCAGCAGCCCAGGTAGCGGGGAGCACACCGGGGAGCTGTTTTTT
CDR3 protein: CASSPGSGEHTGELFF
J gene: TRBJ2-2
D gene: TRBD2
V gene: TRBV6-2/TRBV6-3
clone size: once

CDR3 DNA: TGTGCCAGCAGTTTAATTAGGGGGTACCACGAGCAGTACTTC
CDR3 protein: CASSLIRGYHEQYF
J gene: TRBJ2-7
D gene: -
V gene: TRBV27
clone size: -

CDR3 DNA: TGCAGCGTAAGGACAGGGGGCAACTATGGCTACACCTTC
CDR3 protein: CSVRTGGNYGYTF
J gene: TRBJ1-2
D gene: TRBD1
V gene: TRBV29-1
clone size: -

CDR3 DNA: TGTGCCATCAGTGGCAGTCAGGGGGCGCGAGAGACCCAGTACTTC
CDR3 protein: CAISGSQGARETQYF
J gene: TRBJ2-5
D gene: TRBD1
V gene: TRBV10-3
clone size: -